A selection of T cell receptor beta chains follows, all from one sample in a study of cytomegalovirus exposure and HLA in healthy donors. TCRdb's table, derived via immunoSEQ multiplex PCR, lists solely in-frame clones and lacks some. This repertoire shows about 110,000 clones, around 78% found once; its top ten account for around 1.3%. The sequencing input was PBMCs. These receptor sequences come from a woman younger than 45 in good health and CMV-seronegative. The CDR3 runs from the conserved cysteine through the conserved F or W. The order of the fields is J gene, V gene, D gene, clone size, CDR3 DNA, CDR3 protein. A D gene is named only where the DNA matches it firmly. The size field is filled for only some rows; it gives once, few, many or a size class.

TRBJ1-1 | TRBV5-8 | TRBD1 | . | TGTGCCAGCAGCTCGGGACAGGGTAAGGAGAGCACTGAAGCTTTCTTT | CASSSGQGKESTEAFF
TRBJ1-2 | TRBV27 | . | . | TGTGCCAGCAGGGGCCCGGACTATGGCTACACCTTC | CASRGPDYGYTF
TRBJ2-5 | TRBV2 | TRBD2 | . | TGTGCCAGCAGTAGGGTGGCTAGCGGGAGCGAGACCCAGTACTTC | CASSRVASGSETQYF
TRBJ2-1 | TRBV29-1 | TRBD2 | . | TGCAGCGTTGAGGGGCTAGCGGGGAGCAACAATGAGCAGTTCTTC | CSVEGLAGSNNEQFF
TRBJ1-1 | TRBV4-3 | . | . | TGCGCCAGCAGCCAAGATGCCCAGTCCGGCCAGGGTTTCTTT | CASSQDAQSGQGFF
TRBJ2-7 | TRBV5-1 | . | few | TGCGCCAGCAGCTTAGAAGCGGGTCCATGGGACGAGCAGTACTTC | CASSLEAGPWDEQYF
TRBJ2-7 | TRBV6-5 | . | once | TGTGCCAGCAGTTACACAGGGATAACCTCCTACGAGCAGTACTTC | CASSYTGITSYEQYF
TRBJ1-6 | TRBV13 | . | . | TGTGCCAGCAGGTCGGCAGGGAAACACTCACCCCTCCACTTT | CASRSAGKHSPLHF
TRBJ2-1 | TRBV5-8 | TRBD1 | . | TGTGCCAGCTTAAGGGGACAGGGTAGTCGCTCCTACAATGAGCAGTTCTTC | CASLRGQGSRSYNEQFF
TRBJ2-3 | TRBV4-2 | . | once | TGTGCCAGCAGCCAAGATGGTGCCTACGACACAGATACGCAGTATTTT | CASSQDGAYDTDTQYF
TRBJ2-7 | TRBV7-2 | TRBD2 | . | TGTGCCAGCAGCTTAGCGGGGACTAGCGGCGAGCAGTACTTC | CASSLAGTSGEQYF
TRBJ1-1 | TRBV4-1 | TRBD1 | . | TGCGCCAGCAGCCAAGAGGGGCCCGGGACAGGGAACACTGAAGCTTTCTTT | CASSQEGPGTGNTEAFF
TRBJ1-2 | TRBV4-3 | . | . | TGCGCCAGCAGCCAAGACAGGACTAACTATGGCTACACCTTC | CASSQDRTNYGYTF
TRBJ1-3 | TRBV21-1 | . | once | TGTGCCAGCAGACGGACAGGGGAAAACACCATATATTTT | CASRRTGENTIYF
TRBJ2-1 | TRBV10-3 | TRBD1 | . | TGTGCCATCATGGACGGACAGGGAAACAATGAGCAGTTCTTC | CAIMDGQGNNEQFF
TRBJ1-3 | TRBV7-9 | . | once | TGTGCCAGCGCGGGGTCGGACTCTGGAAACACCATATATTTT | CASAGSDSGNTIYF
TRBJ1-5 | TRBV4-3 | . | . | TGCGCCAGTTCCATCACGTGGAGGGAGAATCAGCCCCAGCATTTT | CASSITWRENQPQHF
TRBJ2-7 | TRBV6-1 | . | . | TGTGCCAGCAGTGACATCACGCCGGGGGAGCAGTACTTC | CASSDITPGEQYF
TRBJ2-7 | TRBV27 | TRBD1 | . | TGTGCCAGCAGTCGAGCCGGCGGGACAGGGGCCGGCGAGCAGTACTTC | CASSRAGGTGAGEQYF
TRBJ1-5 | TRBV27 | . | . | TGTGCCAGCAGTTTATCAGGGGGAACTCAGCCCCAGCATTTT | CASSLSGGTQPQHF
TRBJ2-3 | TRBV7-3 | TRBD1 | . | TGTGCCAGCAGCTTAGCCGGGACAGGCACAGATACGCAGTATTTT | CASSLAGTGTDTQYF
TRBJ1-4 | TRBV9 | . | . | TGTGCCAGCAGCGAGGGACACACTAATGAAAAACTGTTTTTT | CASSEGHTNEKLFF
TRBJ1-4 | TRBV6-1 | TRBD1 | . | TGTGCCAGCAGTGAGGGAACAGGGGGCTGGGAAAAACTGTTTTTT | CASSEGTGGWEKLFF